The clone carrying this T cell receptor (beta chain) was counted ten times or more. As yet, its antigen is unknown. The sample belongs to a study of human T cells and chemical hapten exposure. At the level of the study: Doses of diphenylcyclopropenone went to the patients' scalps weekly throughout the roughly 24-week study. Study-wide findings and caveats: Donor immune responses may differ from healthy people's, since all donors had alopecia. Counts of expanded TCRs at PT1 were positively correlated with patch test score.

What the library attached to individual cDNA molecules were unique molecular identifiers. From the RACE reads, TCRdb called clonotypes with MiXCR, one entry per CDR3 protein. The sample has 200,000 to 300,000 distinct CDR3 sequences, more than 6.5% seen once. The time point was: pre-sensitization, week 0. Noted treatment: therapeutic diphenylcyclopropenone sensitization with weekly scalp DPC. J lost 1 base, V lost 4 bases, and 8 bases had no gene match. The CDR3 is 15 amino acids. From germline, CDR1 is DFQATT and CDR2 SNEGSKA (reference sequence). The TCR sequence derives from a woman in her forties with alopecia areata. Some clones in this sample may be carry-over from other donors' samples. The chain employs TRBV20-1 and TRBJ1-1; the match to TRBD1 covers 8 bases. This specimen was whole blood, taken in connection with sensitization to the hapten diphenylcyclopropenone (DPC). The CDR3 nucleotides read TGCAGTGCTAAGAACAGGGGGAGACCGAACACTGAAGCTTTCTTT. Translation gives CSAKNRGRPNTEAFF.